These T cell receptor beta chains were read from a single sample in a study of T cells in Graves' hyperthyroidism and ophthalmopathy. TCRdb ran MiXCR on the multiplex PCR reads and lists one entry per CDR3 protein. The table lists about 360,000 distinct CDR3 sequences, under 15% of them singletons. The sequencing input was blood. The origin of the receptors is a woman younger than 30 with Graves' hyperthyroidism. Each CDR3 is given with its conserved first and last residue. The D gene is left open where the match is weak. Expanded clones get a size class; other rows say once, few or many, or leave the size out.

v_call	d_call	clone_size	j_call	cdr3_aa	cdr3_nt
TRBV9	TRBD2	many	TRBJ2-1	CASSVASGRIGNEQFF	TGTGCCAGCAGCGTAGCCAGCGGGAGGATCGGCAATGAGCAGTTCTTC
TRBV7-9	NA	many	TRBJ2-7	CASSFQMGSNEQYF	TGTGCCAGCAGCTTCCAAATGGGATCAAACGAGCAGTACTTC
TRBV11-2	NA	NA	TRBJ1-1	CASTPATSAFF	TGTGCCAGCACCCCCGCGACCTCAGCTTTCTTT
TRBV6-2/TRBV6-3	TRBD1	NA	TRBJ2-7	CASSQTGDYEQYF	TGTGCCAGCAGTCAAACAGGGGACTACGAGCAGTACTTC
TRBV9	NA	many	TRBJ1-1	CASSPGEGVITEAFF	TGTGCCAGCAGCCCCGGGGAGGGGGTAATCACTGAAGCTTTCTTT
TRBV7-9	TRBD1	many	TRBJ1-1	CASSSRQGKNTEAFF	TGTGCCAGCAGCTCTCGACAGGGAAAGAACACTGAAGCTTTCTTT
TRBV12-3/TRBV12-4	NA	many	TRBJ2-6	CASSLSSAGANVLTF	TGTGCCAGCAGTTTAAGTAGTGCGGGGGCCAACGTCCTGACTTTC
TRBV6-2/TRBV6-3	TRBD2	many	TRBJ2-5	CASSYWLAGGDRETQYF	TGTGCCAGCAGTTACTGGCTAGCGGGAGGGGACCGAGAGACCCAGTACTTC
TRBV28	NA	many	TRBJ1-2	CASSALWGTYGYTF	TGTGCCAGCAGCGCTCTTTGGGGGACTTATGGCTACACCTTC
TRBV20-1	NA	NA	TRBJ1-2	CSAGGGPGAYGYTF	TGCAGTGCCGGGGGGGGGCCAGGGGCCTATGGCTACACCTTC
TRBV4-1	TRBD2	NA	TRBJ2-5	CASSQDWGGTGLAGQETQYF	TGCGCCAGCAGCCAAGATTGGGGGGGCACGGGACTAGCGGGACAAGAGACCCAGTACTTC
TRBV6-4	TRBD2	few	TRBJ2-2	CASSARGGSNTGELFF	TGTGCCAGCAGTGCCCGCGGGGGGAGTAACACCGGGGAGCTGTTTTTT
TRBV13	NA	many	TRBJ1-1	CASSFRTALNTEAFF	TGTGCCAGCAGCTTCCGGACAGCCTTGAACACTGAAGCTTTCTTT